This entry lists 8 T cell receptor beta chains sequenced from one sample in a study of T cell responses to AZD1222 COVID-19 vaccine listed by TCRdb under 2021. Explained via the paper, the time point label denotes: baseline before first vaccination. The library relied on the immunoSEQ multiplex PCR assay. Not all clones reach the TCRdb copy of this immuneACCESS table, which keeps in-frame sequences only. Checked studies attribute under half of the gap to unresolved V genes and leave the rest unexplained. The sample has over 100,000 clones on record, 70% to 90% of them singletons. Roughly 18% of the sample is in the top ten clones. The sample in question was peripheral blood, obtained on day 0 of AZD1222 vaccination. These receptors were collected from an adult in good health.

This rearrangement joins TRBV7-2 to TRBJ1-1; D is perhaps TRBD1 (6 bases). The CDR3 length is 15 residues. Germline V lookup: CDR1 SGHTA, CDR2 FQGNSA. The ends were cut back, 4 bases at V and 1 base at J, with 13 bases in the middle. CDR3 DNA: TGTGCCAGCAGCTCGCGTCCAGGGGCGAACACTGAAGCTTTCTTT. Amino acid sequence: CASSSRPGANTEAFF.

The chain uses TRBV5-1 and TRBJ1-1; D gene uncertain. V was shortened by 0 bases and J by 5 bases, with 17 bases between the two germline ends. Per the germline V gene, CDR1 is SGHRS and CDR2 is YFSETQ. The CDR3 is made up of 16 amino acids. Here the CDR3 reads CASSLVLGGMGTEAFF. The CDR3 DNA reads TGCGCCAGCAGCTTGGTCTTAGGCGGGATGGGGACTGAAGCTTTCTTT. The full variable domain, rest sourced from reference TRBV5-1 and TRBJ1-1, is KAGVTQTPRYLIKTRGQQVTLSCSPISGHRSVSWYQQTPGQGLQFLFEYFSETQRNKGNFPGRFSGRQFSNSRSEMNVSTLELGDSALYLCASSLVLGGMGTEAFFGQGTRLTVV.

The chain combines TRBV21-1 with TRBJ2-3; TRBD1 reflects the table's D call only, with no check against the DNA. TRBV21-1 is a listed pseudogene. The CDR3 has 17 amino acids. The CDR3 DNA is TGTGCCAGCAGCTTACTAATGGGACAGAACAGCACAGATACGCAGTATTTT. Protein product: CASSLLMGQNSTDTQYF.

In its sample, this clone was seen once. CDR3 region: CASSESSRGNTEAFF. The CDR3 DNA sequence: TGTGCCAGCAGTGAGAGTTCCAGGGGGAACACTGAAGCTTTCTTT. The chain uses TRBV6-1 and TRBJ1-1; D perhaps matches TRBD1 (6 bases). The CDR3 contains 15 residues. Germline-derived CDR1 and CDR2 are MNHNS and SASEGT. The V end lost 3 bases, the J end lost 1 base, and 12 bases lay between the germline ends.

The rearrangement links TRBV7-9 to TRBJ1-4, with 7 bases that match TRBD1. V shed 4 bases and J 7 bases; nucleotides not matched to a gene: 6. Germline assignment: CDR1 SEHNR and CDR2 FQNEAQ (reference sequence). CDR3 length equals 14 residues. For the CDR3, the DNA is TGTGCCAGCAGCTCTGACAGGGTGGGTGAAAAACTGTTTTTT. It encodes CASSSDRVGEKLFF.

Concerning this clone: This same CDR3 is encoded by further DNA sequences in the sample. The gene calls are TRBV18 and TRBJ2-5; TRBD2 matches 8 bases. The CDR3 has 14 residues. CDR1 and CDR2 (germline): KGHSH, LQKENI. V lost 6 bases to trimming and J lost 4 bases; unmatched junction nucleotides: 7. The DNA of the CDR3 is TGTGCCAGCTCCCCCGCCGGGGGGGCAGAGACCCAGTACTTC. Protein product: CASSPAGGAETQYF.

The gene calls are TRBV27 and TRBJ2-7; 8 bases line up with TRBD1. Germline V gene sequence: CDR1 MNHEY, CDR2 SMNVEV (reference sequence). The CDR3 spans 15 residues. The V segment lost 4 bases and the J segment 5 bases; nucleotides outside the gene matches: 10. CDR3 sequence reads: CASSSRRDRPHEQYF. Written as DNA, the CDR3 is TGTGCCAGCAGTTCCCGCCGGGACAGGCCCCACGAGCAGTACTTC.

The V and J genes are TRBV5-1 and TRBJ2-5; D call uncertain. The CDR3 has 14 residues. Germline V gene data show CDR1 as SGHRS and CDR2 as YFSETQ. Trimming stripped 0 bases from V and 2 bases from J, with 8 bases between. Here the CDR3 reads CASSLGPYQETQYF. The CDR3 DNA reads TGCGCCAGCAGCTTGGGACCCTATCAAGAGACCCAGTACTTC.